These 28 T cell receptor beta chains originate from one sample sequenced in a study of blood T cells in healthy people across ages. Then a second PCR, running roughly 6 to 11 cycles, was carried out with a sample-barcoded 5' primer and a J-beta primer mix. TCRdb called the 5' RACE reads again in MiXCR, with one record for every CDR3 protein. This sample has some 900,000 distinct CDR3 sequences, with about 28% found just once. Specimen: blood. The receptors were sampled from a woman at least 80 years old in good health.

The J gene is TRBJ1-1, the V gene TRBV7-9; perhaps TRBD1 as D (5 bases). V lost 4 bases and J 0 bases, leaving 9 bases between the germline ends. Germline V CDR1 and CDR2: SEHNR, FQNEAQ (reference sequence). The CDR3 covers 14 residues. For the CDR3, the DNA is TGTGCCAGCAGCTCTGGACATGTGAACACTGAAGCTTTCTTT. It is translated as CASSSGHVNTEAFF.

For this clonotype: Just one base apart from a much larger clone, this may be a read error. The rearrangement uses TRBV6-6 and TRBJ1-4; the D gene is possibly TRBD1 (6 bases). Germline V gene data show CDR1 as MNHNY and CDR2 as SVGAGI (reference sequence). CDR3 length: 14 amino acids. The CDR3 reads CASGQGRPNEKRFF. CDR3 coding DNA: TGTGCCAGCGGCCAGGGGAGACCTAATGAAAAACGGTTTTTT.

This clonotype was found a few times. A much larger clone sits a single nucleotide away, making a read error possible. The chain has TRBV27 and TRBJ2-1, with D tentatively TRBD1 or TRBD2 (5 bases each). CDR1 MNHEY and CDR2 SMNVEV come from the germline V gene (reference sequence). The CDR3 totals 14 residues. V was clipped by 5 bases and J by 13 bases, with 21 bases between them. The CDR3 nucleotides read TGTGCCAGCAGTCGAAGGGACCACCAAGAGACCCAGTTCTTC. This codes for CASSRRDHQETQFF.

This clonotype has ten or more counts. The chain employs TRBV11-2 and TRBJ2-7; unclear D gene. V lost 3 bases and J lost 5, with 11 bases in between. The CDR3 covers 13 residues. Germline V gene lookup returns CDR1 SGHAT and CDR2 FQNNGV. The CDR3 is CASSLLGWDEQYF. The CDR3, as DNA: TGTGCCAGCAGCTTGCTGGGTTGGGACGAGCAGTACTTC.

For this clonotype: With a much larger clone just one base away, this may be a read error. The V call is TRBV20-1, the J call TRBJ2-7, with D possibly TRBD1 on 6 matching bases. The CDR3 is 15 amino acids. Germline loops: CDR1 DFQATT, CDR2 SNEGSKA (reference sequence). Trimming cost V 3 bases and J 7 bases, with 22 bases left between them. The CDR3 region is CSASPTGKPSNEQYF. The DNA for the CDR3 is TGCAGTGCTAGTCCCACAGGGAAGCCCAGCAATGAGCAGTACTTC.

The CDR3 spells CATSEGGKGLKAFF. CDR3 DNA: TGTGCCACCAGTGAAGGTGGGAAAGGACTCAAAGCTTTCTTT. V usage is TRBV24-1 and J usage is TRBJ1-1; no definite D call. This CDR3 region has 14 residues. V lost 4 bases to trimming and J lost 9 bases, with 17 bases between them. The V gene's germline CDR1 is KGHDR and CDR2 SFDVKD.

A few counts support this clonotype. This chain uses TRBV6-2 or TRBV6-3 with TRBJ1-1, with D unclear. Trimming shortened V by 10 bases and J by 0 bases, and 12 bases separated the two germline ends. The germline gives CDR1 MNHEY, CDR2 SVGEGT. The CDR3 covers 13 residues. CDR3 residues: CATHIGMNTEAFF. CDR3 sequence (DNA): TGTGCCACCCATATCGGAATGAACACTGAAGCTTTCTTT.

This clonotype was detected ten times or more. This chain uses TRBV2 with TRBJ2-1; D possibly corresponds to TRBD1 (6 bases). V was cut by 6 bases and J by 5 bases, with 11 bases left in between. Germline CDR1 reads SNHLY; CDR2 reads FYNNEI. The CDR3 covers 13 residues. CDR3 region: CASRRGRDNEQFF. CDR3 coding DNA: TGTGCCAGCAGAAGGGGGAGAGACAATGAGCAGTTCTTC.

This clonotype was counted ten times or more. The chain uses TRBV7-2 and TRBJ2-5; D gene unclear. The CDR3 length is 13 residues. V dropped 5 bases and J dropped 1 base, with 8 bases sitting between them. The germline gives CDR1 SGHTA, CDR2 FQGNSA. In DNA form, the CDR3 reads TGTGCCAGCAGCAACCCGACCCAAGAGACCCAGTACTTC. This codes for CASSNPTQETQYF.

The chain is built from TRBV12-3 or TRBV12-4 and TRBJ2-1; 7 bases line up with TRBD1. With 7 bases clipped from V and 8 bases from J, the junction kept 11 bases outside the gene matches. The CDR3 runs to 14 residues. This chain's CDR3 is CASTRDSRLDEQFF. In nucleotides, the CDR3 is TGTGCCAGCACCCGGGACAGCCGCCTGGATGAGCAGTTCTTC.

This clonotype was counted once. The junction departs from germline at one end; a sequencing error may be responsible. The chain is built from TRBV12-3 or TRBV12-4 and TRBJ1-3; TRBD1 aligns across 7 bases. The CDR3 extends over 14 amino acids. This CDR3 is CASRTGTVGNTVYF. The CDR3 bases are TGTGCCAGCAGAACCGGGACAGTTGGAAACACCGTATATTTT.

J is TRBJ1-1 and V is TRBV5-6, with 8 bases that match TRBD1. V shed 2 bases, J shed 4 bases, and the junction held 19 bases outside the gene matches. Germline V gene data show CDR1 as SGHDT and CDR2 as YYEEEE. The CDR3 runs to 19 residues. The CDR3: CASSLSSGGDRLGGTEAFF. The CDR3 coding sequence is TGTGCCAGCAGCTTAAGTTCAGGGGGCGACCGCCTGGGCGGCACTGAAGCTTTCTTT.

This clonotype was observed at least ten times. The chain joins TRBV6-6 to TRBJ1-4; no reliable D call. This CDR3 comprises 15 residues. Per germline, CDR1 MNHNY and CDR2 SVGAGI (reference sequence). V dropped 4 bases and J dropped 6 bases, with 15 bases sitting between them. The CDR3 nucleotides read TGTGCCAGCAGTTCCCATAGTCCTGGTGATGAAAAACTGTTTTTT. Amino acids: CASSSHSPGDEKLFF.

V gene TRBV30 combines with J gene TRBJ2-7, with D possibly matching TRBD1 (6 bases). V dropped 2 bases and J dropped 6 bases, with 20 bases sitting between them. Looked up from germline, CDR1 is GTSNPN and CDR2 is SVGIG (reference sequence). The CDR3 sequence is 15 residues long. This CDR3 is CAWSWVIGTSAEQYF. The CDR3 DNA reads as TGTGCCTGGAGTTGGGTCATTGGGACATCCGCCGAGCAGTACTTC.

At least ten counts were recorded for this clonotype. The chain has TRBV7-9 and TRBJ1-2; 8 bases map to TRBD1. V lost 5 bases to trimming and J lost 8 bases; unmatched junction nucleotides: 10. Germline CDR1 SEHNR, CDR2 FQNEAQ (reference sequence). This CDR3 is built from 14 residues. The DNA for the CDR3 is TGTGCCAGCAGCAGCGGGACAGGTAGTAGCGGCTACACCTTC. Its protein is CASSSGTGSSGYTF.

There are a few counts of this clonotype. The chain combines TRBV25-1 with TRBJ1-5, with no clear D. This CDR3 contains 16 residues. Germline assignment: CDR1 MGHDK and CDR2 SYGVNS. V shed 2 bases and J shed 0 bases, with 11 bases lying between them. The CDR3 bases are TGTGCCAGCAGTGAAGGCAATGACTATAGCAATCAGCCCCAGCATTTT. This sequence encodes CASSEGNDYSNQPQHF.

This clonotype has a handful of counts. This sequence may be a read error, since a much larger clone differs from it by one base. The genes are TRBV10-3 and TRBJ2-5, with 8 positions matching TRBD1. The better agreement between TRBJ2-7 and the DNA end casts doubt on the J call. The germline gives CDR1 ENHRY, CDR2 SYGVKD. The CDR3 runs 13 residues. The DNA of the CDR3 is TGTGCCATCAGTGAACGGACAGGGAGCGAGCAGTACTTC. Protein sequence: CAISERTGSEQYF.

There are many counts of this clonotype. CDR3 bases: TGTGCCAGCAGCTGGGGACTAGCGAAATACGAGCAGTACTTC. Translating it yields CASSWGLAKYEQYF. The chain has TRBV7-2 and TRBJ2-7, with 10 bases identical to TRBD2. The V gene's germline CDR1 is SGHTA and CDR2 FQGNSA. With V trimmed by 4 bases and J by 4 bases, 4 bases remained unmatched. This CDR3 is 14 amino acids long.

This chain connects TRBV3-1 to TRBJ2-1; TRBD2 matches 13 bases. Germline assignment: CDR1 LGHDT and CDR2 YNNKEL (reference sequence). This CDR3 has 22 amino acids. The V and J ends lost 0 bases and 0 bases, in that order; junction bases with no gene match: 14. The CDR3 is CASSQDLGLAGQTNSSYNEQFF. The DNA for the CDR3 is TGTGCCAGCAGCCAAGATTTGGGACTAGCGGGACAAACCAACAGCTCCTACAATGAGCAGTTCTTC.

The chain uses TRBV18 and TRBJ1-2; D is possibly TRBD1 (5 bases). V lost 8 bases, J lost 1 base, and 11 bases lay in between. This CDR3 has 13 residues. The germline V gene has CDR1 KGHSH and CDR2 LQKENI. CDR3 region: CASTQGNNYGYTF. CDR3 DNA sequence: TGTGCCAGCACGCAGGGAAATAACTATGGCTACACCTTC.

Concerning this clonotype: This could be a read error, since a much larger clone is one nucleotide away. V usage is TRBV6-2 or TRBV6-3 and J usage is TRBJ2-1; 11 nucleotides agree with TRBD2. Germline trimming cut 5 bases from V and 13 bases from J; bases unmatched to any gene: 13. The CDR3 is 15 amino acids. CDR1 is MNHEY and CDR2 is SVGEGT in the germline V gene. The CDR3 protein is CASSNPGLAEETQFF. CDR3 sequence (DNA): TGTGCCAGCAGTAACCCGGGACTAGCGGAAGAGACCCAGTTCTTC.

This sequence joins TRBV20-1 and TRBJ2-3; perhaps D is TRBD1 or TRBD2 (5 bases each). The CDR3 runs to 16 residues. The germline V and J ends were trimmed by 6 bases and 2 bases, with 21 bases remaining between them. Germline-derived CDR1 and CDR2 are DFQATT and SNEGSKA (reference sequence). CDR3: CSAPGLEGATTDTQYF. The CDR3 nucleotides read TGCAGTGCCCCGGGGTTGGAAGGGGCTACCACAGATACGCAGTATTTT.

At least ten counts were recorded for this clonotype. V and J are TRBV6-1 and TRBJ1-5; TRBD1 matches 8 bases. CDR1 is MNHNS and CDR2 is SASEGT in the germline V gene. V shed 6 bases and J 4 bases; nucleotides not matched to a gene: 8. The CDR3 has 15 amino acids. CDR3 DNA sequence: TGTGCCAGCAGGAGGGACAGGACGGCTAATCAGCCCCAGCATTTT. Its protein is CASRRDRTANQPQHF.

To note about this clonotype: This may be a read error, as it is one base from a much larger clone. The V and J genes are TRBV5-1 and TRBJ2-1; 8 nucleotides line up with TRBD2. CDR3 size: 14 residues. CDR1 is SGHRS, CDR2 YFSETQ, per germline. CDR3 protein: CAGRNRSGGAPQFF. CDR3 coding DNA: TGCGCCGGCAGAAATCGCTCCGGGGGGGCACCGCAGTTCTTC.

This clonotype was seen ten or more times. The chain recombines TRBV6-5 with TRBJ2-7; D possibly corresponds to TRBD2 (5 bases). This CDR3 comprises 14 residues. Trimming removed 5 bases from V and 4 bases from J, with 15 bases in between. Germline assignment: CDR1 MNHEY and CDR2 SVGAGI. The CDR3 DNA is TGTGCCAGCAGTCGGGAACCAAAAAGTTACGAGCAGTACTTC. It translates to CASSREPKSYEQYF.

This clonotype appeared many times. The chain links TRBV7-2 to TRBJ2-5, with D hard to call. V was trimmed by 0 bases and J by 2 bases, leaving 13 bases between them. Germline CDR1 is SGHTA and CDR2 is FQGNSA. The CDR3 sequence is 16 residues long. CDR3 coding DNA: TGTGCCAGCAGCTTAGCGGTGGTGCGGCCTCAAGAGACCCAGTACTTC. Translated: CASSLAVVRPQETQYF.

This clonotype has only a few counts. The chain has TRBV19 and TRBJ2-1; D uncertain. Germline CDR1 and CDR2: LNHDA and SQIVND (reference sequence). This CDR3 spans 13 amino acids. V lost 3 bases and J 8 bases, leaving 11 bases between the germline ends. CDR3 loop: CASSIIVAHEQFF. CDR3 DNA: TGTGCCAGTAGTATTATAGTGGCCCATGAGCAGTTCTTC.

For this clonotype: At one boundary the junction diverges from the germline segment, which might be a read error. This chain connects TRBV7-6 to TRBJ2-6; no definite D call. Germline V gives CDR1 SGHVS, CDR2 FNYEAQ. There are 15 residues in the CDR3. The CDR3, as DNA: TGTGCCGGCAGCTTAATGGGGTCGGGGGCCAACGTCCTGACTTTC. Its protein product is CAGSLMGSGANVLTF.